These 11 T cell receptor beta chains were all obtained from the same sample, sequenced in a study of early T cells in non-severe SARS-CoV-2 infection. MiXCR was run by TCRdb on the 5' RACE reads, yielding one entry per CDR3 protein. This table has tens of thousands of distinct CDR3 sequences, more than 10% appearing once. Sequenced: whole blood. These TCRs come from an adult who was a healthcare worker with PCR-confirmed SARS-CoV-2 infection or an uninfected control (not recorded which).

This clonotype has a count of ten or more. J is TRBJ2-6 and V is TRBV29-1, with no clear D. The V and J ends lost 7 bases and 2 bases respectively, with 3 bases between them. Germline CDR1 SQVTM, CDR2 ANQGSEA. This CDR3 has 11 residues. CDR3 loop: CSAAGANVLTF. CDR3 coding DNA: TGCAGCGCCGCTGGGGCCAACGTCCTGACTTTC.

The CDR3 bases are TGTGCCAGCAGTGTTGCGGGGGAGACAGATACGCAGTATTTT. It specifies CASSVAGETDTQYF. V is TRBV6-1 and J is TRBJ2-3; 7 bases are a match to TRBD2. Germline CDR1 MNHNS, CDR2 SASEGT. V was clipped by 4 bases and J by 3 bases; unmatched bases: 4. This CDR3 has 14 amino acids.

This clonotype was recorded many times. The V and J genes are TRBV5-1 and TRBJ2-1, with TRBD1 identical over 7 bases. This CDR3 comprises 15 residues. Germline V gene lookup returns CDR1 SGHRS and CDR2 YFSETQ. J gave up 0 bases and V 0 bases, and 0 bases lay outside the gene matches. The CDR3 loop reads CASSLEGASYNEQFF. CDR3 sequence (DNA): TGCGCCAGCAGCTTGGAGGGGGCCTCCTACAATGAGCAGTTCTTC.

This clonotype has only a few counts. J is TRBJ2-7 and V is TRBV7-9, with 9 bases lining up with TRBD2. In germline, CDR1 is SEHNR, CDR2 FQNEAQ (reference sequence). This CDR3 has 15 residues. The ends lost 4 bases at V and 7 bases at J; junction bases unmatched: 11. CDR3 loop: CASSYELAGPGEQYF. CDR3 sequence (DNA): TGTGCCAGCAGCTACGAGCTAGCGGGGCCTGGAGAGCAGTACTTC.

The J gene is TRBJ1-4, the V gene TRBV28; maybe TRBD1 (5 bases). This CDR3 region has 15 residues. Germline CDR1 and CDR2: MDHEN and SYDVKM. V gave up 5 bases and J gave up 6 bases, with 16 bases separating them. The DNA of the CDR3 is TGTGCCAGCAGTCTGCTCGACAGCGGAGATGAAAAACTGTTTTTT. It specifies CASSLLDSGDEKLFF.

This clonotype showed up just a few times. V gene TRBV29-1 combines with J gene TRBJ1-2, with D perhaps matching TRBD1 (5 bases). Trimming shortened V by 4 bases and J by 3 bases, and 6 bases separated the two germline ends. The CDR3 contains 11 residues. CDR1 is SQVTM, CDR2 ANQGSEA, per germline. CDR3 residues: CSVGGYYGYTF. The CDR3 DNA sequence: TGCAGCGTTGGGGGGTACTATGGCTACACCTTC.

This clonotype was counted at least ten times. The V call is TRBV3-1, the J call TRBJ2-5; D is tentatively TRBD1 or TRBD2 (5 bases each). The CDR3 consists of 14 residues. The ends were cut back, 0 bases at V and 5 bases at J, with 10 bases in the middle. Germline-derived CDR1 and CDR2 are LGHDT and YNNKEL (reference sequence). DNA of the CDR3: TGTGCCAGCAGCCAAGACTACGGGGCCGAGACCCAGTACTTC. Translating it yields CASSQDYGAETQYF.

This clonotype was observed at least ten times. The chain joins TRBV5-1 to TRBJ2-5; D possibly matches TRBD1 or TRBD2 (5 bases each). Trimming removed 0 bases from V and 4 bases from J, with 10 bases in between. This CDR3 is built from 14 residues. Germline loops: CDR1 SGHRS, CDR2 YFSETQ. The CDR3 loop reads CASSLARGPETQYF. The DNA for the CDR3 is TGCGCCAGCAGCTTGGCTAGGGGACCAGAGACCCAGTACTTC.

In this sample, this clonotype turned up many times. The chain joins TRBV29-1 to TRBJ2-3; unclear D gene. This CDR3 region has 15 residues. Germline V CDR1 and CDR2: SQVTM, ANQGSEA. V lost 6 bases and J lost 5, with 21 bases in between. The CDR3 nucleotides read TGCAGCGTCACTCCAGGTGGACCCCCGGGAGATACGCAGTATTTT. Residues: CSVTPGGPPGDTQYF.

The chain recombines TRBV6-5 with TRBJ2-7; tentative D call: TRBD1 (5 bases). Germline loops: CDR1 MNHEY, CDR2 SVGAGI. The CDR3 spans 12 residues. The V end was cut by 6 bases, the J end by 4 bases, with 10 bases between. CDR3 loop: CASSLDRYEQYF. As DNA, the CDR3 is TGTGCCAGCAGCCTCGACAGATACGAGCAGTACTTC.

In this sample, this clonotype turned up many times. The chain has TRBV25-1 and TRBJ2-7; 9 bases agree with TRBD1. CDR3 length: 14 amino acids. Per the germline V gene, CDR1 is MGHDK and CDR2 is SYGVNS. V shed 7 bases, J shed 4 bases, and the junction held 8 bases outside the gene matches. The CDR3 nucleotides are TGTGCCAGCACCCCGGACAGGGGAGCTTACGAGCAGTACTTC. It specifies CASTPDRGAYEQYF.